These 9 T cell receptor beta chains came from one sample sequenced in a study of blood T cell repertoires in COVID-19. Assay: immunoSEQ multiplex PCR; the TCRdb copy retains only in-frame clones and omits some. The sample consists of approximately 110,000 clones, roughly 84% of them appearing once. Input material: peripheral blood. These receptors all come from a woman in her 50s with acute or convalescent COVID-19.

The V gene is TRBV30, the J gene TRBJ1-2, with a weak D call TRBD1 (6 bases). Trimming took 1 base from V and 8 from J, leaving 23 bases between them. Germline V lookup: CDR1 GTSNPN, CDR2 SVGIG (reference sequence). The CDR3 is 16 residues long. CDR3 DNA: TGTGCCTGGAGTGAGACCTACACTCTAAAAGGGGGAGGCTACACCTTC. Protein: CAWSETYTLKGGGYTF.

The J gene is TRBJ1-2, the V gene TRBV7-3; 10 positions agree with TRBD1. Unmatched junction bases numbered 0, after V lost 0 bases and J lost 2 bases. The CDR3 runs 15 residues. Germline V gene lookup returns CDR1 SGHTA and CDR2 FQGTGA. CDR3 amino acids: CASSLTGQGNYGYTF. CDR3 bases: TGTGCCAGCAGCTTAACGGGACAGGGGAACTATGGCTACACCTTC. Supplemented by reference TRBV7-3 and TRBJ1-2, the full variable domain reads GAGVSQTPSNKVTEKGKYVELRCDPISGHTALYWYRQSLGQGPEFLIYFQGTGAADDSGLPNDRFFAVRPEGSVSTLKIQRTERGDSAVYLCASSLTGQGNYGYTFGSGTRLTVV.

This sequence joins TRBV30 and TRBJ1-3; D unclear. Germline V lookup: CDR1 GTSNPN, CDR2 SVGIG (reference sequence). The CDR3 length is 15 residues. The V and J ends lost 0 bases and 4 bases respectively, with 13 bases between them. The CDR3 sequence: CAWSVPGRPGNTIYF. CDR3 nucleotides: TGTGCCTGGAGTGTACCAGGTAGACCCGGAAACACCATATATTTT.

In DNA form, the CDR3 reads TGTGCCAGCAGCCAAGGGACAGGTACCCCTAATTCACCCCTCCACTTT. It specifies CASSQGTGTPNSPLHF. The V call is TRBV3-1 (or the pseudogene TRBV3-2), the J call TRBJ1-6; 7 bases agree with TRBD1. This CDR3 contains 16 residues. Germline assignment: CDR1 LGHDT and CDR2 YNNKEL (reference sequence). The V and J ends lost 1 base and 6 bases, in that order; junction bases with no gene match: 6.

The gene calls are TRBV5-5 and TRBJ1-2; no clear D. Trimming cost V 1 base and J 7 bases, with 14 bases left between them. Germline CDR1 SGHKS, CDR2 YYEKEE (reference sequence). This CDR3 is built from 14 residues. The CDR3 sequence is CASSLYEASSGYTF. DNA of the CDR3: TGTGCCAGCAGCTTGTATGAGGCCAGCTCTGGCTACACCTTC.

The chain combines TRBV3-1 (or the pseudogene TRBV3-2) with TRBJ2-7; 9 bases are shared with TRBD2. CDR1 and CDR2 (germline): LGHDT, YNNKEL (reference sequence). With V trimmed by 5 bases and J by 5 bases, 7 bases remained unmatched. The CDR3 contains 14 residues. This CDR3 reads CASSVLGLANEQYF. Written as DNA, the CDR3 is TGTGCCAGCAGCGTACTGGGACTAGCTAACGAGCAGTACTTC.

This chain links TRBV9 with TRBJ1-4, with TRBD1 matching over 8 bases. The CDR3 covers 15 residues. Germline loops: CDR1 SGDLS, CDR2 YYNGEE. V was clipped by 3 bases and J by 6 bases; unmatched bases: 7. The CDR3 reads CASSAPGQEDEKLFF. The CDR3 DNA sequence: TGTGCCAGCAGCGCCCCGGGACAGGAAGATGAAAAACTGTTTTTT.

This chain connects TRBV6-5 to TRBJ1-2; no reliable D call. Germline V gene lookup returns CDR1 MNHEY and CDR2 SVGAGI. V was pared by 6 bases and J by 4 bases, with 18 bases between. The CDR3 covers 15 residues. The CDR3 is CASSLDRATPYGYTF. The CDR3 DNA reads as TGTGCCAGCAGCCTTGATAGAGCGACTCCCTATGGCTACACCTTC.

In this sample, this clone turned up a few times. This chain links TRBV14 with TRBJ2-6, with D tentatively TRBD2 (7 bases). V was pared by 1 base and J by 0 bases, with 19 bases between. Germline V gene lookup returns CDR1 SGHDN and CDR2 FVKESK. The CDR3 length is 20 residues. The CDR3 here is CASSQVAGAIYLSGANVLTF. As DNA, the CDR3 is TGTGCCAGCAGCCAAGTGGCGGGGGCCATCTACCTCTCTGGGGCCAACGTCCTGACTTTC.